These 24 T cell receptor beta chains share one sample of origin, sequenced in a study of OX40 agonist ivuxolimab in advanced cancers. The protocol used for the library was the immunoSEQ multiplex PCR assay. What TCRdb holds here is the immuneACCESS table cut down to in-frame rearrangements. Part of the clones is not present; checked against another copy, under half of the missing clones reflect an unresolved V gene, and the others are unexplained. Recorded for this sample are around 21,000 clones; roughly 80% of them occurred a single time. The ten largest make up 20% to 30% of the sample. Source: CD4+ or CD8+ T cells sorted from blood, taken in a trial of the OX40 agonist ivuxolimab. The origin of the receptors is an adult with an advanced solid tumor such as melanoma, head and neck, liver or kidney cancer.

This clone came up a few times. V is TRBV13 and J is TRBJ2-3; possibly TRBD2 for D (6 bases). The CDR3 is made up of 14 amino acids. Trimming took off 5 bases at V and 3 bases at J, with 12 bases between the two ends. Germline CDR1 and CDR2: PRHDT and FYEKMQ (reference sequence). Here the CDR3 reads CASSRGRPTDTQYF. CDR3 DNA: TGTGCCAGCAGCCGTGGGAGGCCTACAGATACGCAGTATTTT.

DNA of the CDR3: TGTGCCAGCAGCCTTTACCAGCAGAACACTGAAGCTTTCTTT. It codes for CASSLYQQNTEAFF. The rearrangement links TRBV9 to TRBJ1-1; D unclear. Germline assignment: CDR1 SGDLS and CDR2 YYNGEE. The CDR3 covers 14 residues. V was cut by 4 bases and J by 1 base, with 11 bases left in between. Together with reference TRBV9 and TRBJ1-1, the CDR3 gives the full variable domain: DSGVTQTPKHLITATGQRVTLRCSPRSGDLSVYWYQQSLDQGLQFLIQYYNGEERAKGNILERFSAQQFPDLHSELNLSSLELGDSALYFCASSLYQQNTEAFFGQGTRLTVV.

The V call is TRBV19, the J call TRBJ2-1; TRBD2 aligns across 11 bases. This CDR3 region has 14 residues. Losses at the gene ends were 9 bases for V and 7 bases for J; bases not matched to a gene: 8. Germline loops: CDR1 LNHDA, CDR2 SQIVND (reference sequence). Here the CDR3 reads CASATSGGRNEQFF. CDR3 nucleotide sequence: TGTGCCAGCGCTACTAGCGGGGGAAGGAATGAGCAGTTCTTC.

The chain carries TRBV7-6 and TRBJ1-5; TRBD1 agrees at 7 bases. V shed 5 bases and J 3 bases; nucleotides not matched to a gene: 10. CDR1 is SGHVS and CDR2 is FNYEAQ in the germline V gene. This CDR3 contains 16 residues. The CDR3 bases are TGTGCCAGCAGCGCCCAAGGGGGCCTTCCCAATCAGCCCCAGCATTTT. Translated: CASSAQGGLPNQPQHF.

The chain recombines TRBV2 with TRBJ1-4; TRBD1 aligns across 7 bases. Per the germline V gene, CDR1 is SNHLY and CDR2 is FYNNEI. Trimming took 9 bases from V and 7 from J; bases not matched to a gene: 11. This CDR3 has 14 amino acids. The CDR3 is CARNGQAEGEKLFF. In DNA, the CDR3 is TGTGCCAGGAACGGACAGGCCGAGGGTGAAAAACTGTTTTTT.

CDR3 nucleotide sequence: TGCGCCAGCAGCTTGGGACAGATCGAGACCCAGTACTTC. Residues: CASSLGQIETQYF. The chain recombines TRBV5-1 with TRBJ2-5, with D perhaps TRBD1 (5 bases). With 0 bases removed from V and 5 bases from J, the gap between germline ends came to 8 bases. Germline lookup yields CDR1 SGHRS and CDR2 YFSETQ. This CDR3 has 13 residues.

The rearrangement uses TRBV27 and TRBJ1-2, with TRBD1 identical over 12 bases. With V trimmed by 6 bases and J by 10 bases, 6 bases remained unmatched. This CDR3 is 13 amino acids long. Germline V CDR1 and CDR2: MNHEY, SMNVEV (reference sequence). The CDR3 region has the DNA TGTGCCAGCAGAGCCGGGACAGGGGGCGACTACACCTTC. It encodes CASRAGTGGDYTF.

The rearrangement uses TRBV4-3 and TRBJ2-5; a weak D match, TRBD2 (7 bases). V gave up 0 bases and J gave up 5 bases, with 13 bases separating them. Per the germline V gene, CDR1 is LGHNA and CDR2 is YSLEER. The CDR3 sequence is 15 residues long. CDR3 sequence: CASSQDVGGLETQYF. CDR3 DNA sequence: TGCGCCAGCAGCCAAGATGTGGGGGGGCTGGAGACCCAGTACTTC.

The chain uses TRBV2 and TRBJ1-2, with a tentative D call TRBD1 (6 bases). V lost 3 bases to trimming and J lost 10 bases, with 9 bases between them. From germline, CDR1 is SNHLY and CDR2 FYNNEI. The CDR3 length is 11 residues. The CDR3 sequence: CASSETGSYTF. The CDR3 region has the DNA TGTGCCAGCAGTGAGACAGGATCCTACACCTTC.

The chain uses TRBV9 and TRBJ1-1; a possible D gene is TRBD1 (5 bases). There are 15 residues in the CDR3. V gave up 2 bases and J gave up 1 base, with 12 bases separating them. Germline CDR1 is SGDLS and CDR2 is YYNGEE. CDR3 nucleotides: TGTGCCAGCAGCGTCGGGGACGGACCGAACACTGAAGCTTTCTTT. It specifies CASSVGDGPNTEAFF.

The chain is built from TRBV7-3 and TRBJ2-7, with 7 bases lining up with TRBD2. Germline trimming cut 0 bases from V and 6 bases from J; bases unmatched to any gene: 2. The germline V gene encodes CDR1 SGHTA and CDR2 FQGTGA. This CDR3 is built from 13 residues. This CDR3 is CASSLTSGFEQYF. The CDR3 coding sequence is TGTGCCAGCAGCTTAACTAGCGGGTTCGAGCAGTACTTC.

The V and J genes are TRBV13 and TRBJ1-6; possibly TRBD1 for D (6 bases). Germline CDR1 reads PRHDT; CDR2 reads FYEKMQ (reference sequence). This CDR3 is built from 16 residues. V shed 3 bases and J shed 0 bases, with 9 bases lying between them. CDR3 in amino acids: CASSFGQSSYNSPLHF. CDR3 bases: TGTGCCAGCAGCTTTGGACAGAGCTCCTATAATTCACCCCTCCACTTT.

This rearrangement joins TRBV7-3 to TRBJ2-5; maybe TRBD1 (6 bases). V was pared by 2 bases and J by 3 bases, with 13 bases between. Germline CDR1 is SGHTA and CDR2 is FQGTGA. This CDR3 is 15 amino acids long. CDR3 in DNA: TGTGCCAGCAGCTTATTTTGGGGGCTGGAAGAGACCCAGTACTTC. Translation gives CASSLFWGLEETQYF. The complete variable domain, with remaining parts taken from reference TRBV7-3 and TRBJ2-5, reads GAGVSQTPSNKVTEKGKYVELRCDPISGHTALYWYRQSLGQGPEFLIYFQGTGAADDSGLPNDRFFAVRPEGSVSTLKIQRTERGDSAVYLCASSLFWGLEETQYFGPGTRLLVL.

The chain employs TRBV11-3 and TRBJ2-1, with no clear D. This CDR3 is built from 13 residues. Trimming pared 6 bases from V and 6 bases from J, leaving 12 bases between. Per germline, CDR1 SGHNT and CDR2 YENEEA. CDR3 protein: CASRGQVSNEQFF. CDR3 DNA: TGTGCCAGCAGAGGGCAAGTTAGCAATGAGCAGTTCTTC.

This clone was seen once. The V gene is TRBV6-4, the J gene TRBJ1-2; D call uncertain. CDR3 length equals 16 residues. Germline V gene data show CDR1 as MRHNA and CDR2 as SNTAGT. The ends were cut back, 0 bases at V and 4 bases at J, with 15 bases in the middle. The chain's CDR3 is CASSDSIEGGFYGYTF. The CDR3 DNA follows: TGTGCCAGCAGTGACTCCATAGAGGGAGGGTTCTATGGCTACACCTTC.

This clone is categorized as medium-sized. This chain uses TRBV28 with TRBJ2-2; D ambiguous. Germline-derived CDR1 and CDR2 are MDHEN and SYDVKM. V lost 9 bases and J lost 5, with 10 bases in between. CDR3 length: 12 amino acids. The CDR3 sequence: CASYPDTGELFF. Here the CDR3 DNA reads TGTGCCAGTTATCCCGATACCGGGGAGCTGTTTTTT.

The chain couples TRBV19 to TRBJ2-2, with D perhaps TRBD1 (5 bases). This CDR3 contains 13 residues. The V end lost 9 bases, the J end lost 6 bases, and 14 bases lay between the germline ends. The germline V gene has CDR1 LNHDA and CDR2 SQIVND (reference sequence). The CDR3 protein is CASTTRDAGELFF. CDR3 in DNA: TGTGCCAGCACCACCAGGGATGCCGGGGAGCTGTTTTTT.

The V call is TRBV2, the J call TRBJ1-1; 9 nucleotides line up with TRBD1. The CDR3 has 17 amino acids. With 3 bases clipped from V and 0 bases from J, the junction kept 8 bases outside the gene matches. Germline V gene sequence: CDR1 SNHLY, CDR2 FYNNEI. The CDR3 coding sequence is TGTGCCAGCAGTGAGGCGGACAGGGGCCTCATGAACACTGAAGCTTTCTTT. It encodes CASSEADRGLMNTEAFF.

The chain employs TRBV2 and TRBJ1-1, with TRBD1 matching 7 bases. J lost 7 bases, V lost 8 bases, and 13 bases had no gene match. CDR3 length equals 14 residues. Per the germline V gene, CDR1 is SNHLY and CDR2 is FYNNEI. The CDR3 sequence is CASAKGGPVSEAFF. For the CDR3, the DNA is TGTGCCAGCGCGAAAGGGGGCCCAGTTAGTGAAGCTTTCTTT.

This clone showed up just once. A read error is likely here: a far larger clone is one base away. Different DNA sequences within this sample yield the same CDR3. The CDR3 loop is CASSFIGDYEQYF. CDR3 sequence (DNA): TGTGCCAGTAGTTTTATCGGGGATTACGAGCAGTACTTC. This chain links TRBV27 with TRBJ2-7; possibly TRBD2 for D (5 bases). The CDR3 loop spans 13 amino acids. The germline CDR1 and CDR2 sequences are MNHEY and SMNVEV (reference sequence).

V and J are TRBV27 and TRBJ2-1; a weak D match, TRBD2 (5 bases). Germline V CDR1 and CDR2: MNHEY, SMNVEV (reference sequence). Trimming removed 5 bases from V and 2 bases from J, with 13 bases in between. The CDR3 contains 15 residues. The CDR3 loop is CASSIGVLTYNEQFF. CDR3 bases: TGTGCCAGCAGTATCGGGGTCCTAACCTACAATGAGCAGTTCTTC.

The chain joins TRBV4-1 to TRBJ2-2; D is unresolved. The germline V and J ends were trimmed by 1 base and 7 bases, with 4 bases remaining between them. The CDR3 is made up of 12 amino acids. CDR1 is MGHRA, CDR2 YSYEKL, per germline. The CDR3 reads CASSQVVGELFF. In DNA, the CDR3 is TGCGCCAGCAGCCAAGTGGTCGGGGAGCTGTTTTTT.

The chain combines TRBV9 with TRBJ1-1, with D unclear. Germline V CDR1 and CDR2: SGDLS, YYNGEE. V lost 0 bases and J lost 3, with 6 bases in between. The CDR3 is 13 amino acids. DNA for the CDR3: TGTGCCAGCAGCGTAGAGGGTTACACTGAAGCTTTCTTT. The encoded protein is CASSVEGYTEAFF.

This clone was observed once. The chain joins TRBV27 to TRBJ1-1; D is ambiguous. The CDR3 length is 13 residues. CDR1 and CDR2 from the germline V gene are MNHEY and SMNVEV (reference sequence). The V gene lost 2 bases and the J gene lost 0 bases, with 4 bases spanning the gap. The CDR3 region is CASSLSLNTEAFF. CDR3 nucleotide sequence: TGTGCCAGCAGTTTAAGTTTGAACACTGAAGCTTTCTTT.